This T cell receptor beta chain was observed in a study of blood T cell repertoires in COVID-19. As for the study in general: Samples came from the United States, Italy and Spain, spanning acute and convalescent COVID-19.

J lost 3 bases, V lost 6 bases, and 3 bases had no gene match. Germline CDR1 is SGHTA and CDR2 is FQGNSA. The length of the CDR3 is 15 residues. Comment on this clone: Within the sample, other DNA sequences also encode this same CDR3.

The data were produced by immunoSEQ multiplex PCR, yet TCRdb's version contains in-frame clones alone and is incomplete. The profile shows roughly 380,000 clones, around 84% of them singletons. The sample taken for sequencing was peripheral blood. The source is a human donor with acute or convalescent COVID-19. The donor label of this sample is uncertain. This rearrangement joins TRBV7-2 to TRBJ2-1, with 12 positions matching TRBD2. In DNA, the CDR3 is TGTGCCAGCAGTTCACTAGCGGGAGGCTACAATGAGCAGTTCTTC. Amino acid sequence: CASSSLAGGYNEQFF.